The source of this TCR beta chain is a study of blood T cells in healthy people across ages (dated by TCRdb to between 2014 and 2016). Regarding the research as a whole: In model experiments, roughly one uniquely barcoded TCR beta cDNA molecule per two T cells was captured by template switching. Donors of different ages were randomly distributed across sequencing lanes to avoid experimental bias. The study measured age-related changes in TCR beta repertoire diversity using deep sequencing normalized with unique cDNA molecular identifiers. Two additional independent replicas of 1 million unique cDNA reads from the same blood draw were analyzed for two donors (one aged 18 to 30 and one aged 80 or older). The donors were divided into four age groups: young (average around 16 years), middle-aged (over 35), aged (about 56) and long-lived (roughly 82).

Overall study results and their limits: Compared with the aged group, more naive CD4+ T cells, fewer expanded clones and increased TCR diversity were shown by the long-lived group, suggesting age selection. Conclusive comparison of naive and antigen-experienced compartments was prevented by the profiling of bulk unsorted PBMCs. Observed TCR beta diversity correlated strongly with the percentage of naive T cells measured by flow cytometry. The CMV infection status of donors was not known, potentially confounding age-related changes in expanded clonotypes. As age increased, observed TCR beta diversity per million T cells dropped in a roughly linear way, and a significant reduction was already evident by age about 40. Estimates of total diversity based on one million sequenced T cells were considered lower bounds and underestimates.

The roughly 39 donors, aged about 6 to 100 years, were systemically healthy Caucasian individuals from Russia. Each donor gave ten milliliters of peripheral blood, collected into EDTA-treated Vacutainer tubes. Ficoll-Paque density-gradient centrifugation was used to isolate PBMCs, with at least 6 million per sample. Trizol reagent was used to extract total RNA from PBMCs, with at least 6 micrograms per sample. For every donor, an aliquot of PBMCs went through flow cytometry to measure the percentages of naive CD45RAhigh/CD27high T cells. This clonotype was recorded many times. The clone's antigen remains unknown. No per-base quality is available; no much larger clone lies one base away. Library preparation used 5' RACE. Sequencing used an Illumina HiSeq 2500. The second PCR ran for about 6 to 12 cycles and used a J-beta primer mix along with a sample-barcoded 5' primer. A template-switch 5' adaptor carrying 12 random nucleotides introduced a unique molecular identifier onto each TCR beta cDNA molecule. At least 2.5 million CDR3-containing paired-end reads were obtained from each sample. First-strand cDNA was synthesized from all RNA with the Mint cDNA synthesis kit, primed by a TRBC-specific oligonucleotide. Following uracil-DNA glycosylase treatment, a first 18-cycle PCR with universal primers M1SS and BC2_uni_R was performed on all cDNA. In the paper's pipeline: Normalization of each sample was performed by random selection of 1 million high-quality reads, each carrying a distinct molecular identifier. Reads sharing molecular identifiers were discarded rather than binned into consensus sequences. CDR3 identification, clonotype clustering and error correction used MiTCR with a Q25 quality threshold and the strictest error-elimination algorithm. Lower-bound total TCR beta diversity was estimated with a nonparametric unseen species model using Euler transformation. TCRdb reprocessed the public reads (quality trimming at Q25 with fastp, clone calling with MiXCR) and kept in-frame beta chains. Rows with one shared CDR3 protein collapse into an entry with the most common genes and DNA. The V and J calls were determined by TCRdb, not by the authors. The sample records 650,000 to 800,000 distinct CDR3 sequences, around 50% of which are singletons. The ten largest clones capture less than 15% of the sample.

CDR1 MGHRA and CDR2 YSYEKL were looked up in the germline V gene. V is shortened by 2 bases, J by 2 bases, and the region joining them spans 9 bases. The CDR3 covers 15 residues, taking in both the cysteine and the phenylalanine. Only the CDR3 portion is preserved as DNA: 45 bases, with reading frame beginning at the first base. The clonotype originates from a woman older than 75 in good health. The sequence joins TRBV4-1 to TRBJ1-4; a tentative D call is TRBD1 (5 bases match). Sequencing was carried out using blood. The DNA is as follows: TGCGCCAGCAGCCAATGGAGGGGCACTAATGAAAAACTGTTTTTT. Translated, this is CASSQWRGTNEKLFF.